What follows describes a single TCR beta chain. Its target is unknown. All of the isolated RNA was reverse transcribed, so expressed TCRB transcripts were sequenced. The repertoire was sequenced with immunoSEQ multiplex PCR; TCRdb's copy has only in-frame clones and lacks some. The profile covers a few hundred thousand clones, with 24% appearing a single time and roughly 0.013% taken by the ten largest. These data come from a study of beta chain features in type 1 diabetes. This CDR3 spans 15 amino acids. Trimming left V 2 bases short and J 2 bases short, with 13 bases between. Looked up from germline, CDR1 is GTSNPN and CDR2 is SVGIG (reference sequence). Study-wide findings and caveats: TCRB CDR3s were moderately but significantly shorter in Type 1 diabetes patients in all four CD4+ subsets.

The TCR sequence derives from a woman in her 30s with type 1 diabetes. The chain combines TRBV30 with TRBJ1-5; D gene ambiguous. The sequenced sample consisted of naive CD4+ T cells from blood. CDR3 protein: CAWSPGSAGNQPQHF. CDR3 in DNA: TGTGCCTGGAGTCCGGGATCGGCGGGCAATCAGCCCCAGCATTTT.